The 19 T cell receptor beta chains below all came from one sample that was sequenced in a study of blood T cell repertoires in COVID-19. The table came from immunoSEQ multiplex PCR; TCRdb's copy has only in-frame clones and leaves some out. The repertoire holds under 140,000 clones, with 75% to 85% as singletons. Input material: peripheral blood. The receptor set was obtained from a woman aged 55-70 years with acute or convalescent COVID-19.

The V call is TRBV9, the J call TRBJ2-3, with TRBD2 matching over 8 bases. Per germline, CDR1 SGDLS and CDR2 YYNGEE. Germline trimming cut 0 bases from V and 1 base from J; bases unmatched to any gene: 1. This CDR3 region has 15 residues. DNA of the CDR3: TGTGCCAGCAGCGTAGGGCGGGGGGGCACAGATACGCAGTATTTT. The encoded protein is CASSVGRGGTDTQYF.

V is TRBV4-2 and J is TRBJ1-4; D perhaps matches TRBD1 (6 bases). CDR3 size: 15 residues. Germline CDR1 reads LGHNA; CDR2 reads YNFKEQ. The V end lost 0 bases, the J end lost 10 bases, and 15 bases lay between the germline ends. CDR3 sequence reads: CASSQEDSHDGKLFF. The CDR3 DNA reads as TGTGCCAGCAGCCAAGAGGACAGCCACGACGGAAAACTGTTTTTT.

The J gene is TRBJ2-5, the V gene TRBV30, with D perhaps TRBD1 (5 bases). V gave up 1 base and J gave up 4 bases, with 13 bases separating them. This CDR3 region has 14 residues. CDR1 is GTSNPN, CDR2 SVGIG, per germline (reference sequence). For the CDR3, the DNA is TGTGCCTGGAGTGAACTTTCAGGGCGAGAGACCCAGTACTTC. It encodes CAWSELSGRETQYF. Combining the CDR3 with reference TRBV30 and TRBJ2-5 gives the whole variable domain SQTIHQWPATLVQPVGSPLSLECTVEGTSNPNLYWYRQAAGRGLQLLFYSVGIGQISSEVPQNLSASRPQDRQFILSSKKLLLSDSGFYLCAWSELSGRETQYFGPGTRLLVL.

This rearrangement joins TRBV9 to TRBJ2-3; 12 bases map to TRBD2. The CDR3 contains 18 residues. Trimming removed 1 base from V and 6 bases from J; junction bases left unmatched: 12. Per germline, CDR1 SGDLS and CDR2 YYNGEE. CDR3 sequence (DNA): TGTGCCAGCAGCGTACGGCTAGCGGGGGGGCCGGGAGCCGATACGCAGTATTTT. Protein: CASSVRLAGGPGADTQYF.

This sequence joins TRBV5-1 and TRBJ1-1; the D is unclear. Deletions cut 1 base from V and 1 base from J, with 5 bases between. This CDR3 contains 13 residues. Germline values: CDR1 SGHRS, CDR2 YFSETQ. CDR3 in DNA: TGCGCCAGCAGCTTGTGGCCGAACACTGAAGCTTTCTTT. Protein sequence: CASSLWPNTEAFF.

The V gene is TRBV4-1, the J gene TRBJ1-2; D remains unclear. CDR3 length: 13 residues. V dropped 5 bases and J dropped 8 bases, with 15 bases sitting between them. The germline V gene encodes CDR1 MGHRA and CDR2 YSYEKL. The CDR3 reads CASSSGPREGYTF. The CDR3 region has the DNA TGCGCCAGCAGCTCTGGGCCTAGGGAGGGCTACACCTTC.

The chain uses TRBV24-1 and TRBJ2-5; no clear D gene. The CDR3 has 13 amino acids. V was cut by 3 bases and J by 2 bases, with 6 bases left in between. Per the germline V gene, CDR1 is KGHDR and CDR2 is SFDVKD. CDR3 nucleotide sequence: TGTGCCACCAGTGATAGCCTACAAGAGACCCAGTACTTC. Its protein is CATSDSLQETQYF.

The chain links TRBV27 to TRBJ1-2; no clear D gene. The CDR3 has 15 residues. CDR1 is MNHEY, CDR2 SMNVEV, per germline (reference sequence). Trimming cost V 8 bases and J 1 base, with 17 bases left between them. The DNA for the CDR3 is TGTGCCAGCGCCGACGGGTCGGCTAGTAACTATGGCTACACCTTC. This translates into CASADGSASNYGYTF.

The gene calls are TRBV4-2 and TRBJ2-5; D might be TRBD2 (6 bases). Germline CDR1 and CDR2: LGHNA and YNFKEQ. The CDR3 extends over 14 amino acids. V was shortened by 3 bases and J by 7 bases, with 15 bases between the two germline ends. CDR3 bases: TGTGCCAGCAGCCAGGAGGAGGGCGGAGGGACCCAGTACTTC. This encodes CASSQEEGGGTQYF.

The chain couples TRBV2 to TRBJ1-2, with TRBD1 as a possible D gene (5 bases). V lost 6 bases and J lost 6, with 5 bases in between. Germline V lookup: CDR1 SNHLY, CDR2 FYNNEI. This CDR3 has 10 amino acids. The CDR3 coding sequence is TGTGCCAGCAGGGACAATGGCTACACCTTC. Amino acid sequence: CASRDNGYTF.

This clone is a singleton in its sample. This rearrangement joins TRBV7-2 to TRBJ2-4, with 14 bases identical to TRBD2. J gave up 4 bases and V 1 base, and 3 bases lay outside the gene matches. Germline CDR1 is SGHTA and CDR2 is FQGNSA. The CDR3 length is 17 residues. CDR3 DNA: TGTGCCAGCAGCTTAGGAGGACTAGCGGGGGGTAAAAACATTCAGTACTTC. Translated: CASSLGGLAGGKNIQYF.

The CDR3 here is CASSYRQHSYNEQFF. The CDR3 DNA is TGTGCCAGCAGTTACCGACAGCACTCCTACAATGAGCAGTTCTTC. The V call is TRBV6-2 or TRBV6-3, the J call TRBJ2-1, with D possibly TRBD1 on 5 matching bases. The CDR3 extends over 15 amino acids. CDR1 is MNHEY, CDR2 SVGEGT, per germline. The ends were cut back, 2 bases at V and 0 bases at J, with 8 bases in the middle.

The genes are TRBV6-2 or TRBV6-3 and TRBJ1-1; unclear D gene. CDR3 length equals 13 residues. Germline CDR1 reads MNHEY; CDR2 reads SVGEGT. Trimming stripped 6 bases from V and 4 bases from J, with 12 bases between. The CDR3 region has the DNA TGTGCCAGCAGACCTTGGGAGGGCACTGAAGCTTTCTTT. Translation: CASRPWEGTEAFF.

Only a few counts were recorded for this clone. V is TRBV3-1 (or the pseudogene TRBV3-2) and J is TRBJ2-7, with 8 bases matching TRBD2. Looked up from germline, CDR1 is LGHDT and CDR2 is YNNKEL (reference sequence). The CDR3 sequence is 14 residues long. The J segment lost 2 bases and the V segment lost 1 base, leaving 1 base of the junction unmatched. CDR3 in DNA: TGTGCCAGCAGCCAAGTAGCGGGGCCCTACGAGCAGTACTTC. Translated: CASSQVAGPYEQYF.

The gene calls are TRBV30 and TRBJ1-2; unclear D gene. Per germline, CDR1 GTSNPN and CDR2 SVGIG (reference sequence). The CDR3 totals 13 residues. V shed 2 bases and J shed 2 bases, with 9 bases lying between them. CDR3 residues: CAWSPGVNYGYTF. The DNA for the CDR3 is TGTGCCTGGAGTCCCGGGGTCAACTATGGCTACACCTTC.

The chain recombines TRBV6-2 or TRBV6-3 with TRBJ1-5; possible D gene TRBD1, 5 bases. V lost 2 bases to trimming and J lost 4 bases, with 12 bases between them. This CDR3 region has 15 residues. From germline, CDR1 is MNHEY and CDR2 SVGEGT. CDR3 in DNA: TGTGCCAGCAGTTACGCGGCAGGGCAAAATCAGCCCCAGCATTTT. Translated: CASSYAAGQNQPQHF.

CDR3 nucleotide sequence: TGTGCCACCAGCAGAAACAAGCCGGGACAGGGGGCGGGTGAGCAGTTCTTC. It encodes CATSRNKPGQGAGEQFF. The V and J genes are TRBV15 and TRBJ2-1; 12 nucleotides align to TRBD1. Germline lookup yields CDR1 LNHNV and CDR2 YYDKDF (reference sequence). V shed 2 bases, J shed 9 bases, and the junction held 11 bases outside the gene matches. This CDR3 is built from 17 residues.

The rearrangement joins TRBV5-6 to TRBJ1-4; 7 bases fit TRBD1. Germline V gene sequence: CDR1 SGHDT, CDR2 YYEEEE. V gave up 4 bases and J gave up 7 bases; unmatched junction bases: 10. There are 15 residues in the CDR3. CDR3 loop: CASSGMTGSREKLFF. The CDR3 region has the DNA TGTGCCAGCAGCGGAATGACAGGGAGTCGTGAAAAACTGTTTTTT.

The chain combines TRBV29-1 with TRBJ1-2; 8 nucleotides align to TRBD1. This CDR3 comprises 17 residues. V lost 1 base, J lost 3 bases, and 13 bases stayed unmatched. Per germline, CDR1 SQVTM and CDR2 ANQGSEA. The CDR3 bases are TGCAGCGTTGAAGTGGGGGGGACAGGAACCCAGTACTATGGCTACACCTTC. This sequence encodes CSVEVGGTGTQYYGYTF. The whole variable domain, remainder taken from reference TRBV29-1 and TRBJ1-2, is SAVISQKPSRDICQRGTSLTIQCQVDSQVTMMFWYRQQPGQSLTLIATANQGSEATYESGFVIDKFPISRPNLTFSTLTVSNMSPEDSSIYLCSVEVGGTGTQYYGYTFGSGTRLTVV.